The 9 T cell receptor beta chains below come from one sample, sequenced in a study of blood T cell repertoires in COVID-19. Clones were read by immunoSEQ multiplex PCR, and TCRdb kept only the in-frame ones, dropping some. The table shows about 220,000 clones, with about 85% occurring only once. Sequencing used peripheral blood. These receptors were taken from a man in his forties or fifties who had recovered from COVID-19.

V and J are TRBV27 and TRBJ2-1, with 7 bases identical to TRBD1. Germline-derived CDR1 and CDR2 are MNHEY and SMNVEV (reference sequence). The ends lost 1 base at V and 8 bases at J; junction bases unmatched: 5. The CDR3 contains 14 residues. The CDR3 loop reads CASSLWQGVDEQFF. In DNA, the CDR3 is TGTGCCAGCAGTTTATGGCAGGGGGTCGATGAGCAGTTCTTC.

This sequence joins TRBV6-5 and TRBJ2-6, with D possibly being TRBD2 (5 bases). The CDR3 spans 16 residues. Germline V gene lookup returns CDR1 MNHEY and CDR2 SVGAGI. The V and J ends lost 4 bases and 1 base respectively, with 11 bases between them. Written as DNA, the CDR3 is TGTGCCAGCAGTTTGCGCTCGGGGTCTGGGGCCAACGTCCTGACTTTC. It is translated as CASSLRSGSGANVLTF.

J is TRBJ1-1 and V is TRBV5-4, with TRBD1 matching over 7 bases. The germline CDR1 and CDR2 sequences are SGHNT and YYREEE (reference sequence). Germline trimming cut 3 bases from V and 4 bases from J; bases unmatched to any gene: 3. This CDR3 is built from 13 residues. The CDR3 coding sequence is TGTGCCAGCAGCTCGACAGGGATCACTGAAGCTTTCTTT. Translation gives CASSSTGITEAFF. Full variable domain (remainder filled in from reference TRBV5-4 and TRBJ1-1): ETGVTQSPTHLIKTRGQQVTLRCSSQSGHNTVSWYQQALGQGPQFIFQYYREEENGRGNFPPRFSGLQFPNYSSELNVNALELDDSALYLCASSSTGITEAFFGQGTRLTVV.

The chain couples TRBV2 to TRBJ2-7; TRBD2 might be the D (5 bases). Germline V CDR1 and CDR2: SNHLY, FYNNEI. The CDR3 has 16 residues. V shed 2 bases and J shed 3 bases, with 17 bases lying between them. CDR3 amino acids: CASSEKGLATGYEQYF. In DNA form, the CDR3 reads TGTGCCAGCAGTGAAAAGGGATTAGCGACTGGCTACGAGCAGTACTTC.

CDR3 amino acids: CASSAQAGGRGETQYF. The CDR3 bases are TGTGCCAGCTCAGCCCAAGCCGGGGGGCGCGGGGAGACCCAGTACTTC. The V and J genes are TRBV18 and TRBJ2-5; D might be TRBD2 (7 bases). V lost 5 bases and J 5 bases, leaving 21 bases between the germline ends. This CDR3 spans 16 amino acids. Looked up from germline, CDR1 is KGHSH and CDR2 is LQKENI.

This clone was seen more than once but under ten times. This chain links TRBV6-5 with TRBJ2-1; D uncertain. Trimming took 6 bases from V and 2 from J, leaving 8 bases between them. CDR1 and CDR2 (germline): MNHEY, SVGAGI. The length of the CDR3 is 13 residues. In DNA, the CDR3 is TGTGCCAGCAGCTTCACGGCCTACAATGAGCAGTTCTTC. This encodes CASSFTAYNEQFF.

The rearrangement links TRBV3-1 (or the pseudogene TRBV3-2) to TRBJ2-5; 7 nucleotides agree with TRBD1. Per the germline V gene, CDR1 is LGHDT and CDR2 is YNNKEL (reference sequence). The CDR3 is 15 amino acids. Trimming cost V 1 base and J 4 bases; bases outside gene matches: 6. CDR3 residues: CASSQVPQGRETQYF. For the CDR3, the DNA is TGTGCCAGCAGCCAAGTTCCACAGGGGAGAGAGACCCAGTACTTC.

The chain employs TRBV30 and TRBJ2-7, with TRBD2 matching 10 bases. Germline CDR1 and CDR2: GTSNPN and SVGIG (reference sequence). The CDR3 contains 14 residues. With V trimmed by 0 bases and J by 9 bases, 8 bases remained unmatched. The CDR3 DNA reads TGTGCCTGGAGTGTACAGGGTAGCGGGAGGCGGCAGTACTTC. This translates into CAWSVQGSGRRQYF.

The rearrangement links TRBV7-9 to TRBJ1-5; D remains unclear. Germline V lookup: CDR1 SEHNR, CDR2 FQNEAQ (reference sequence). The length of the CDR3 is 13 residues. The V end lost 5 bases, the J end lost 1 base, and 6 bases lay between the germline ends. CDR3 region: CASSRESNQPQHF. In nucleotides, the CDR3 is TGTGCCAGCAGCCGGGAGAGCAATCAGCCCCAGCATTTT.